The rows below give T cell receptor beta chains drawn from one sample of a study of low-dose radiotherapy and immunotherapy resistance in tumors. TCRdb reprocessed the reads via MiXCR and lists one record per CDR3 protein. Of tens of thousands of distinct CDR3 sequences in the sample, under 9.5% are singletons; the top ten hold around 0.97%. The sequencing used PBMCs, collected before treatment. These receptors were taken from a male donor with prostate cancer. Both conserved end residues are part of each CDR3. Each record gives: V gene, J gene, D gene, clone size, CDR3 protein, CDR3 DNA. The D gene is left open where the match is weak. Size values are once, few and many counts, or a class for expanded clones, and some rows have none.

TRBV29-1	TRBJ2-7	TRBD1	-	CSVGQGVAYEQYF	TGCAGCGTTGGACAGGGGGTTGCCTACGAGCAGTACTTC
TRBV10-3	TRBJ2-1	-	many	CAISEYGQPSYNEQFF	TGTGCCATCAGTGAATACGGACAGCCCTCCTACAATGAGCAGTTCTTC
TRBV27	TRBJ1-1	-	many	CASKSAAMNTEAFF	TGTGCCAGCAAAAGTGCAGCCATGAACACTGAAGCTTTCTTT
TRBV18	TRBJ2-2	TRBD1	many	CASSQRQGDTGELFF	TGTGCCAGCTCACAACGACAGGGGGACACCGGGGAGCTGTTTTTT
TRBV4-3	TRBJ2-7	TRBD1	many	CASSPGQGSVNEQYF	TGCGCCAGCAGCCCCGGACAGGGTTCTGTCAACGAGCAGTACTTC
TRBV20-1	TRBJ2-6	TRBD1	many	CSAPDRFSGANVLTF	TGCAGTGCCCCGGACAGGTTCTCTGGGGCCAACGTCCTGACTTTC
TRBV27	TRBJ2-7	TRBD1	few	CASRWGQMNSYELYF	TGTGCCAGCAGATGGGGACAGATGAACTCCTACGAGCTGTACTTC
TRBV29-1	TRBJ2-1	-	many	CSVASGTGGNEQFF	TGCAGCGTTGCGTCTGGGACTGGAGGCAATGAGCAGTTCTTC
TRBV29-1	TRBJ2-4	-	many	CSVETNRGDIQYF	TGCAGCGTTGAAACCAATAGGGGCGACATTCAGTACTTC
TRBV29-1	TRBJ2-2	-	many	CSVLLMRNTGELFF	TGCAGCGTTCTCCTTATGAGGAACACCGGGGAGCTGTTTTTT
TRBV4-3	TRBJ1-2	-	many	CASSQGIRDNNYGYTF	TGCGCCAGCAGCCAAGGAATCAGAGACAACAACTATGGCTACACCTTC
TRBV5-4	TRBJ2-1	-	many	CATYSGLSSYNEQFF	TGTGCCACCTATAGCGGACTGAGCTCCTACAATGAGCAGTTCTTC
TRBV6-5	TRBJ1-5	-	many	CASSPPGNQPQHF	TGTGCCAGCAGTCCCCCTGGGAATCAGCCCCAGCATTTT
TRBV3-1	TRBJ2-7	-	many	CASSHPGYGEQYF	TGTGCCAGCAGCCATCCGGGGTACGGGGAGCAGTACTTC
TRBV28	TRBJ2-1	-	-	CASSSGNYNEQFF	TGTGCCAGCAGTTCCGGGAACTACAATGAGCAGTTCTTC
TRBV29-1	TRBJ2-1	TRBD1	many	CSVASGQTNEQFF	TGCAGCGTTGCATCGGGACAGACCAATGAGCAGTTCTTC
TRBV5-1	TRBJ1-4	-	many	CASSLEPVNEKLFF	TGCGCCAGCAGCTTGGAGCCGGTTAATGAAAAACTGTTTTTT
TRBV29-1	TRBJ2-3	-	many	CSGIVVIGDTQYF	TGCAGCGGGATAGTGGTGATAGGGGATACGCAGTATTTT